In its sample, the clone carrying this T cell receptor (beta chain) was seen a few times. What it binds is not known. Per germline, CDR1 SEHNR and CDR2 FQNEAQ (reference sequence). Trimming left V 2 bases short and J 4 bases short, with 10 bases between. CDR3 length: 14 amino acids. This sample is part of a study of cytomegalovirus exposure and HLA in healthy donors. Study background: In an earlier analysis, around 100 million unique TCR beta sequences were found from 150 million to 200 million T cells. The study, taken as a whole, reports: The majority of CMV-associated TCR beta chains were reported as apparently HLA-restricted in a later analysis.

Both 60 Vbeta primers and 13 Jbeta primers went into the PCR. The assay was immunoSEQ multiplex PCR, and TCRdb's table has in-frame clones only and misses some. The sample holds around 150,000 clones, about two thirds seen once. The rearrangement uses TRBV7-9 and TRBJ2-3; maybe TRBD1 (5 bases). The sequence was obtained from a man aged 45 to 65 in good health and CMV-seropositive. Sequences were obtained from PBMCs. The CDR3 DNA reads as TGTGCCAGCAGCTTATTTGGGGCGTCAGATACGCAGTATTTT. The encoded protein is CASSLFGASDTQYF.